This TCR beta chain was identified in a study of shared clonotypes between healthy human individuals. On the study more broadly: A couple of female and a few male donors aged 18 to 49 were enrolled.

Study-wide results and limits: Naive subsets, compared against memory subsets, generally had larger estimated richness values. With several donors compared, around 5.4% of naive CD4 clonotypes were shared.

The CDR3 is 16 residues long. Germline loops: CDR1 SGHNT, CDR2 YYREEE (reference sequence). With 3 bases clipped from V and 5 bases from J, the junction kept 5 bases outside the gene matches. Clones were read by immunoSEQ multiplex PCR, and TCRdb kept only the in-frame ones, dropping some. The top ten hold roughly 1.1% of the sample, which has about 1,500,000 clones, 95% to 97% seen once. Note on this clone: Its antigen is undetermined.

Input material: naive CD4+ T cells sorted from blood. Noted subset: CD45RA+ positively selected. The chain carries TRBV5-4 and TRBJ2-2; 12 bases are shared with TRBD1. This clonotype was obtained from a man younger than 40 in good health. The CDR3 bases are TGTGCCAGCAGCTCACCGGGACAGGGGGCAACCGGGGAGCTGTTTTTT. Amino acids: CASSSPGQGATGELFF.